One sample yielded the 23 T cell receptor beta chains listed below, sequenced in a study of T cells in Graves' hyperthyroidism and ophthalmopathy. The investigators amplified TCR beta CDR3 regions from RNA transcripts. Using the HTBI primer set, a first-round RT-PCR was run on the TCR CDR3. TCRdb reprocessed the multiplex PCR reads with MiXCR, giving one entry per CDR3 protein. This table has hundreds of thousands of distinct CDR3 sequences, 24% appearing once. What was sequenced was blood. The receptors derive from a woman in her 40s with Graves' ophthalmopathy.

In this sample, this clonotype turned up many times. The V call is TRBV29-1, the J call TRBJ1-2; D is unclear. Germline V lookup: CDR1 SQVTM, CDR2 ANQGSEA. The V gene lost 7 bases and the J gene lost 8 bases, with 20 bases spanning the gap. The CDR3 extends over 13 amino acids. The CDR3 loop is CSDTTHLGGGYTF. The DNA for the CDR3 is TGCAGCGATACCACACATCTAGGCGGGGGCTACACCTTC. The full variable domain, its missing parts supplied by reference TRBV29-1 and TRBJ1-2, is SAVISQKPSRDICQRGTSLTIQCQVDSQVTMMFWYRQQPGQSLTLIATANQGSEATYESGFVIDKFPISRPNLTFSTLTVSNMSPEDSSIYLCSDTTHLGGGYTFGSGTRLTVV.

In its sample, this clonotype was seen many times. CDR3 in amino acids: CASSRPFPLYEQYF. The DNA for the CDR3 is TGTGCCAGCTCACGACCCTTCCCTCTCTACGAGCAGTACTTC. This chain uses TRBV28 with TRBJ2-7; D not certain. Germline V CDR1 and CDR2: MDHEN, SYDVKM. V was shortened by 8 bases and J by 3 bases, with 17 bases between the two germline ends. The CDR3 is 14 residues long.

The V call is TRBV29-1, the J call TRBJ2-5, with unresolved D. Trimming removed 3 bases from V and 5 bases from J, with 16 bases in between. This CDR3 is built from 14 residues. CDR1 is SQVTM and CDR2 is ANQGSEA in the germline V gene. The CDR3 bases are TGCAGCGTTGAGAGAAGGGTTGGTTTGGAGACCCAGTACTTC. This encodes CSVERRVGLETQYF. The full variable domain, in which reference TRBV29-1 and TRBJ2-5 provide the parts outside the CDR3, is SAVISQKPSRDICQRGTSLTIQCQVDSQVTMMFWYRQQPGQSLTLIATANQGSEATYESGFVIDKFPISRPNLTFSTLTVSNMSPEDSSIYLCSVERRVGLETQYFGPGTRLLVL.

This clonotype was detected ten times or more. This chain joins TRBV20-1 and TRBJ2-5; 7 bases fit TRBD1. The CDR3 is made up of 12 amino acids. The V gene end was trimmed by 4 bases and the J gene end by 4 bases; junction bases not matched to a gene: 3. CDR1 and CDR2 from the germline V gene are DFQATT and SNEGSKA (reference sequence). This CDR3 reads CSATDRVETQYF. As DNA, the CDR3 is TGCAGTGCTACCGACAGGGTAGAGACCCAGTACTTC.

The J gene is TRBJ2-2, the V gene TRBV7-2; 10 bases line up with TRBD2. Germline CDR1 and CDR2: SGHTA and FQGNSA. J was trimmed by 9 bases and V by 5 bases; bases with no gene match: 6. The CDR3 is 14 amino acids. CDR3 loop: CASSLGLAERELFF. In DNA, the CDR3 is TGTGCCAGCAGCCTCGGACTAGCGGAAAGGGAGCTGTTTTTT.

The rearrangement joins TRBV4-1 to TRBJ1-2, with TRBD1 as a possible D gene (5 bases). Per germline, CDR1 MGHRA and CDR2 YSYEKL. The CDR3 totals 15 residues. Trimming pared 8 bases from V and 1 base from J, leaving 17 bases between. The CDR3 region has the DNA TGCGCCAGCCGGGGGACGGAAATAAGTAACTATGGCTACACCTTC. Amino acids: CASRGTEISNYGYTF.

This clonotype was observed at least ten times. The chain carries TRBV30 and TRBJ1-2, with D maybe TRBD1 (5 bases). V was shortened by 3 bases and J by 4 bases, with 15 bases between the two germline ends. CDR1 is GTSNPN and CDR2 is SVGIG in the germline V gene (reference sequence). This CDR3 spans 14 amino acids. CDR3 sequence (DNA): TGTGCCTGGAGCGCTTCACAGGCGTCCTATGGCTACACCTTC. Its protein is CAWSASQASYGYTF.

This clonotype was detected many times. The chain has TRBV3-1 and TRBJ2-7; TRBD1 aligns across 7 bases. This CDR3 is 15 amino acids long. The V and J ends lost 1 base and 5 bases, in that order; junction bases with no gene match: 8. Germline CDR1 is LGHDT and CDR2 is YNNKEL (reference sequence). CDR3 sequence: CASSQGQGVGDEQYF. The DNA of the CDR3 is TGTGCCAGCAGCCAAGGACAGGGAGTAGGGGACGAGCAGTACTTC.

This clonotype showed up many times. The gene calls are TRBV20-1 and TRBJ2-7; D possibly corresponds to TRBD2 (5 bases). Trimming removed 6 bases from V and 3 bases from J, with 15 bases in between. CDR3 length equals 13 residues. Germline V lookup: CDR1 DFQATT, CDR2 SNEGSKA (reference sequence). The CDR3 loop reads CSAPGGFGYEQYF. CDR3 nucleotide sequence: TGCAGTGCCCCAGGCGGGTTTGGCTACGAGCAGTACTTC.

The CDR3 here is CASTRDSGQYNQPQHF. The CDR3 DNA sequence: TGTGCCAGCACCCGAGACTCCGGACAGTACAATCAGCCCCAGCATTTT. V and J are TRBV6-1 and TRBJ1-5, with D perhaps matching TRBD1 (6 bases). Looked up from germline, CDR1 is MNHNS and CDR2 is SASEGT. The CDR3 runs to 16 residues. Trimming pared 7 bases from V and 3 bases from J, leaving 19 bases between.

This chain joins TRBV12-3 or TRBV12-4 and TRBJ2-7; TRBD2 matches 7 bases. V lost 3 bases and J lost 6; bases outside the gene matches: 8. CDR3 length: 14 residues. The CDR3 region has the DNA TGTGCCAGCAGTTTTCGTGCGGGAGCCGGCGAGCAGTACTTC. This sequence encodes CASSFRAGAGEQYF.

This clonotype was recorded at least ten times. The gene calls are TRBV5-1 and TRBJ2-7; D unclear. The CDR3 is 14 residues long. CDR1 and CDR2 from the germline V gene are SGHRS and YFSETQ. V was clipped by 4 bases and J by 0 bases, with 11 bases between them. CDR3 coding DNA: TGCGCCAGCAGCCCGACTCCTAGCTCCTACGAGCAGTACTTC. Translating gives CASSPTPSSYEQYF.

This clonotype was detected many times. A read error may account for a junction end that differs from germline. CDR3 protein: CSARGGAGGVLGF. The CDR3 DNA is TGCAGTGCTAGAGGGGGCGCGGGAGGGGTTTTAGGCTTC. The J gene is TRBJ2-7, the V gene TRBV20-1; 9 nucleotides match TRBD2. CDR3 length: 13 residues. Germline values: CDR1 DFQATT, CDR2 SNEGSKA (reference sequence).

This clonotype was observed a few times. This rearrangement joins TRBV28 to TRBJ1-2; TRBD1 is a possible D gene (6 bases). Between the trimmed V and J ends, which lost 5 bases and 1 base, there was a span of 14 bases. Germline V gene data show CDR1 as MDHEN and CDR2 as SYDVKM. This CDR3 region has 15 residues. CDR3 DNA sequence: TGTGCCAGCAGTCCCCCCACAGGGTTTAACTATGGCTACACCTTC. It translates to CASSPPTGFNYGYTF.

This clonotype was picked up many times. The chain couples TRBV9 to TRBJ2-2; TRBD1 might be the D (6 bases). This CDR3 is 13 amino acids long. Germline CDR1 reads SGDLS; CDR2 reads YYNGEE. Deletions cut 4 bases from V and 7 bases from J, with 11 bases between. In DNA, the CDR3 is TGTGCCAGCAGCCCCAGGGGATTCGGGGAGCTGTTTTTT. Translating gives CASSPRGFGELFF.

This clonotype was counted at least ten times. The rearrangement joins TRBV4-1 to TRBJ2-7; 7 nucleotides align to TRBD2. Trimming cost V 3 bases and J 3 bases; bases outside gene matches: 5. The length of the CDR3 is 14 residues. CDR1 and CDR2 (germline): MGHRA, YSYEKL. The CDR3 is CASSQRLADYEQYF. For the CDR3, the DNA is TGCGCCAGCAGCCAGCGGCTAGCGGACTACGAGCAGTACTTC.

This clonotype was seen at least ten times. CDR3 coding DNA: TGTGCCAGCGGGAGGGAGGAGACTGAAGCTTTCTTT. The encoded protein is CASGREETEAFF. J is TRBJ1-1 and V is TRBV28; no definite D call. CDR3 size: 12 residues. Germline values: CDR1 MDHEN, CDR2 SYDVKM. V shed 8 bases and J shed 5 bases, with 12 bases lying between them. The variable domain in full, with the rest retrieved from reference TRBV28 and TRBJ1-1, is DVKVTQSSRYLVKRTGEKVFLECVQDMDHENMFWYRQDPGLGLRLIYFSYDVKMKEKGDIPEGYSVSREKKERFSLILESASTNQTSMYLCASGREETEAFFGQGTRLTVV.

The CDR3 protein is CASSMAQGATYEQYF. The CDR3 coding sequence is TGTGCCAGTAGTATGGCACAGGGGGCTACCTACGAGCAGTACTTC. The genes are TRBV19 and TRBJ2-7; TRBD1 matches 9 bases. Germline V gene lookup returns CDR1 LNHDA and CDR2 SQIVND (reference sequence). V lost 3 bases to trimming and J lost 2 bases; unmatched junction nucleotides: 5. CDR3 length: 15 residues.

As regards this clonotype: Because it lacks the conserved phenylalanine or tryptophan at the end, this CDR3 is likely a read error. The chain uses TRBV25-1 and TRBJ2-6; 9 bases are a match to TRBD1. The V gene end was trimmed by 4 bases and the J gene end by 4 bases; junction bases not matched to a gene: 8. Germline CDR1 and CDR2: MGHDK and SYGVNS. This CDR3 has 17 amino acids. CDR3 bases: TGTGCCAGCAGTGCTGGGACAGGGCCGGGGGGGGCCAACGTCCTGACTCTC. Its translation: CASSAGTGPGGANVLTL.

The rearrangement uses TRBV28 and TRBJ2-7; D uncertain. Deletions cut 4 bases from V and 4 bases from J, with 8 bases between. CDR3 length equals 12 residues. Germline loops: CDR1 MDHEN, CDR2 SYDVKM. The DNA for the CDR3 is TGTGCCAGCAGTTCTATCGAGTACGAGCAGTACTTC. It codes for CASSSIEYEQYF.

This clonotype was counted at least ten times. The rearrangement links TRBV10-2 to TRBJ1-5; unclear D gene. V was shortened by 6 bases and J by 0 bases, with 9 bases between the two germline ends. The germline V gene encodes CDR1 WSHSY and CDR2 SAAADI. The CDR3 is made up of 14 amino acids. In nucleotides, the CDR3 is TGCGCCAGCAGAGCCGGGAATAGCAATCAGCCCCAGCATTTT. Amino acids: CASRAGNSNQPQHF.

This clonotype showed up many times. The V call is TRBV19, the J call TRBJ2-7, with 12 bases that match TRBD2. The J segment lost 2 bases and the V segment lost 1 base, leaving 3 bases of the junction unmatched. CDR1 and CDR2 from the germline V gene are LNHDA and SQIVND (reference sequence). This CDR3 contains 16 residues. The CDR3, as DNA: TGTGCCAGTAGTATAGGACTAGCGGGAGTCACCTACGAGCAGTACTTC. Translation gives CASSIGLAGVTYEQYF.

There are many counts of this clonotype. Just one base apart from a much larger clone, this may be a read error. The V and J genes are TRBV3-1 and TRBJ1-5; unclear D gene. The CDR3 is 13 amino acids. Trimming removed 5 bases from V and 2 bases from J, with 7 bases in between. Germline CDR1 is LGHDT and CDR2 is YNNKEL (reference sequence). This CDR3 is CASSFQRNQPQHF. The CDR3 DNA reads as TGTGCCAGCAGCTTCCAGCGCAATCAGCCCCAGCATTTT.